A selection of T cell receptor beta chains follows, all from one sample in a study of long-term antiretroviral therapy in people with HIV. Data came from immunoSEQ multiplex PCR; TCRdb stores just in-frame clones and leaves some out. This table holds around 15,000 clones, just over 90% found once. The starting material was unsorted PBMCs, obtained 0.6 years after starting antiretroviral therapy. The origin of the receptors is a woman between 35 and 50 years old with HIV. CDR3s include the opening cysteine and the closing phenylalanine or tryptophan. A D gene is named only where the DNA matches it firmly. The size of a clone is reported for some rows only, either as once, few or many, or as a class for expanded clones.

d_gene: -
j_gene: TRBJ1-2
v_gene: TRBV6-5
abundance: -
CDR3aa: CATAFTGAGWYGYTF
CDR3nt: TGTGCCACCGCCTTTACGGGGGCCGGGTGGTATGGCTACACCTTC

d_gene: TRBD1
j_gene: TRBJ2-1
v_gene: TRBV7-2
abundance: -
CDR3aa: CASSLVRGLDNEQFF
CDR3nt: TGTGCCAGCAGCTTAGTTAGGGGGCTCGACAATGAGCAGTTCTTC

d_gene: -
j_gene: TRBJ2-3
v_gene: TRBV12-2
abundance: -
CDR3aa: CASRPLAGGRTDTQYF
CDR3nt: TGTGCAAGTCGCCCCTTAGCGGGGGGGCGCACAGATACGCAGTATTTT

d_gene: -
j_gene: TRBJ1-4
v_gene: TRBV4-3
abundance: -
CDR3aa: CASSPERQDPNEKLFF
CDR3nt: TGCGCCAGCAGCCCAGAGAGACAGGACCCTAATGAAAAACTGTTTTTT

d_gene: -
j_gene: TRBJ1-1
v_gene: TRBV18
abundance: -
CDR3aa: CASSPPKGPNTEAFF
CDR3nt: TGTGCCAGCTCACCACCTAAGGGACCGAACACTGAAGCTTTCTTT

d_gene: TRBD1
j_gene: TRBJ1-1
v_gene: TRBV10-3
abundance: -
CDR3aa: CAISESGQARRMNTEAFF
CDR3nt: TGTGCCATCAGTGAGTCCGGACAGGCCCGGAGGATGAACACTGAAGCTTTCTTT

d_gene: -
j_gene: TRBJ1-2
v_gene: TRBV5-3
abundance: once
CDR3aa: CASSFSGGSNGYTF
CDR3nt: TGTGCCAGCAGCTTCAGCGGGGGAAGCAATGGCTACACCTTC

d_gene: -
j_gene: TRBJ1-1
v_gene: TRBV5-4
abundance: -
CDR3aa: CASMRPDGNTEAFF
CDR3nt: TGTGCCAGCATGCGGCCGGACGGGAACACTGAAGCTTTCTTT

d_gene: -
j_gene: TRBJ2-7
v_gene: TRBV11-2
abundance: -
CDR3aa: CASLQGWSYEQYF
CDR3nt: TGTGCCAGCCTCCAGGGATGGAGCTACGAGCAGTACTTC

d_gene: -
j_gene: TRBJ2-7
v_gene: TRBV4-3
abundance: once
CDR3aa: CASSQSTRGPRYEQYF
CDR3nt: TGCGCCAGCAGCCAATCAACTAGGGGACCCCGCTACGAGCAGTACTTC

d_gene: -
j_gene: TRBJ2-1
v_gene: TRBV7-2
abundance: -
CDR3aa: CASSLGGRGSSYNEQFF
CDR3nt: TGTGCCAGCAGCTTAGGGGGTAGGGGTAGCTCCTACAATGAGCAGTTCTTC

d_gene: -
j_gene: TRBJ1-2
v_gene: TRBV9
abundance: -
CDR3aa: CASSAGLKANYGYTF
CDR3nt: TGTGCCAGCAGCGCAGGACTGAAAGCTAACTATGGCTACACCTTC

d_gene: TRBD1
j_gene: TRBJ1-2
v_gene: TRBV6-6
abundance: -
CDR3aa: CASSSRDRLYYGYTF
CDR3nt: TGTGCCAGCAGTTCCCGGGACAGGCTATACTATGGCTACACCTTC

d_gene: -
j_gene: TRBJ1-1
v_gene: TRBV6-1
abundance: -
CDR3aa: CASRETGFRTEAFF
CDR3nt: TGTGCCAGCAGAGAGACAGGTTTTCGAACTGAAGCTTTCTTT

d_gene: TRBD1
j_gene: TRBJ1-2
v_gene: TRBV18
abundance: -
CDR3aa: CASSPPTGQGDYGYTF
CDR3nt: TGTGCCAGCTCACCACCGACAGGACAGGGTGACTATGGCTACACCTTC

d_gene: -
j_gene: TRBJ1-2
v_gene: TRBV7-2
abundance: -
CDR3aa: CASSAPGTVYGYTF
CDR3nt: TGTGCCAGCAGCGCCCCAGGGACGGTCTATGGCTACACCTTC

d_gene: -
j_gene: TRBJ2-7
v_gene: TRBV7-9
abundance: -
CDR3aa: CASSPPGAGLGYEQYF
CDR3nt: TGTGCCAGCAGCCCGCCCGGGGCTGGCCTAGGCTACGAGCAGTACTTC

d_gene: -
j_gene: TRBJ1-5
v_gene: TRBV6-5
abundance: -
CDR3aa: CASSYYLGQPQHF
CDR3nt: TGTGCCAGCAGTTACTATCTGGGACAGCCCCAGCATTTT

d_gene: -
j_gene: TRBJ1-2
v_gene: TRBV13
abundance: -
CDR3aa: CASSLVRFGQGIPVGYTF
CDR3nt: TGTGCCAGCAGCTTAGTGCGTTTTGGGCAGGGAATACCTGTTGGCTACACCTTC

d_gene: -
j_gene: TRBJ1-5
v_gene: TRBV7-8
abundance: -
CDR3aa: CASSLETGNQPQHF
CDR3nt: TGTGCCAGCAGCTTAGAGACAGGCAATCAGCCCCAGCATTTT

d_gene: TRBD1
j_gene: TRBJ2-7
v_gene: TRBV6-5
abundance: -
CDR3aa: CASSYAWDRGSYEQYF
CDR3nt: TGTGCCAGCAGTTACGCCTGGGACAGGGGGTCCTACGAGCAGTACTTC

d_gene: -
j_gene: TRBJ2-7
v_gene: TRBV7-9
abundance: once
CDR3aa: CASSFSEAGKNEQYF
CDR3nt: TGTGCCAGCAGCTTTTCTGAGGCAGGGAAGAACGAGCAGTACTTC

d_gene: TRBD2
j_gene: TRBJ2-1
v_gene: TRBV5-1
abundance: -
CDR3aa: CASSRGIAGVLEQFF
CDR3nt: TGCGCCAGCAGCCGCGGAATAGCGGGGGTCCTTGAGCAGTTCTTC

d_gene: -
j_gene: TRBJ1-5
v_gene: TRBV9
abundance: -
CDR3aa: CASSDGYSNQPQHF
CDR3nt: TGTGCCAGCAGCGATGGGTATAGCAATCAGCCCCAGCATTTT

d_gene: TRBD2
j_gene: TRBJ2-3
v_gene: TRBV25-1
abundance: once
CDR3aa: CASSDSQRGADTQYF
CDR3nt: TGTGCCAGCAGTGACTCACAGCGGGGGGCAGATACGCAGTATTTT

d_gene: TRBD1
j_gene: TRBJ2-5
v_gene: TRBV7-6
abundance: -
CDR3aa: CASSSTGGAGETQYF
CDR3nt: TGTGCCAGCAGCTCGACAGGGGGGGCAGGAGAGACCCAGTACTTC

d_gene: -
j_gene: TRBJ2-1
v_gene: TRBV14
abundance: -
CDR3aa: CASSPDGIGYYNEQFF
CDR3nt: TGTGCCAGCAGCCCGGATGGAATTGGGTATTACAATGAGCAGTTCTTC

d_gene: -
j_gene: TRBJ2-7
v_gene: TRBV6-5
abundance: once
CDR3aa: CASSWTRSDTYEQYF
CDR3nt: TGTGCCAGCAGTTGGACGCGAAGCGACACCTACGAGCAGTACTTC